The 5 T cell receptor beta chains below all came from one sample that was sequenced in a study of blood T cell repertoires in COVID-19. This table comes from immunoSEQ multiplex PCR, and its TCRdb copy is limited to in-frame clones, with some not included. The table has approximately 100,000 clones, roughly 91% seen once. The sequenced sample consisted of peripheral blood. Receptors were obtained from a human donor in a cohort sampled during active COVID-19.

Written as DNA, the CDR3 is TGTGCCAGTGGGGACAGCTACGAGCAGTACTTC. It specifies CASGDSYEQYF. The J gene is TRBJ2-7, the V gene TRBV28; 7 nucleotides line up with TRBD1. The CDR3 contains 11 residues. J was trimmed by 3 bases and V by 9 bases; bases with no gene match: 2. Per germline, CDR1 MDHEN and CDR2 SYDVKM.

The gene calls are TRBV27 and TRBJ2-1, with 7 bases lining up with TRBD1. CDR1 is MNHEY, CDR2 SMNVEV, per germline (reference sequence). The J segment lost 10 bases and the V segment lost 6 bases, leaving 6 bases of the junction unmatched. The CDR3 runs 12 residues. The CDR3 loop is CASSPGTEEQFF. DNA of the CDR3: TGTGCCAGCAGCCCCGGGACAGAGGAGCAGTTCTTC.

This chain joins TRBV7-2 and TRBJ1-6, with 8 bases that match TRBD1. The V segment lost 5 bases and the J segment 7 bases; nucleotides outside the gene matches: 10. Germline CDR1 SGHTA, CDR2 FQGNSA. The CDR3 contains 16 residues. The CDR3 coding sequence is TGTGCCAGCAGCAAGGACAGGGTATCGGGAAATTCACCCCTCCACTTT. Translating it yields CASSKDRVSGNSPLHF.

This chain connects TRBV28 to TRBJ1-5; D ambiguous. V lost 3 bases to trimming and J lost 7 bases, with 13 bases between them. CDR3 length: 14 amino acids. The germline V gene has CDR1 MDHEN and CDR2 SYDVKM. CDR3 sequence: CASSFRELRQPQHF. Written as DNA, the CDR3 is TGTGCCAGCAGTTTCCGGGAGTTGAGGCAGCCCCAGCATTTT.

The chain has TRBV15 and TRBJ2-3; 7 nucleotides line up with TRBD2. After removal of 2 bases from V and 8 bases from J, the junction contained 7 bases not matched to a gene. The CDR3 extends over 14 amino acids. CDR1 is LNHNV and CDR2 is YYDKDF in the germline V gene (reference sequence). CDR3 sequence: CATSRMGGDATQYF. For the CDR3, the DNA is TGTGCCACCAGCAGAATGGGGGGGGACGCTACGCAGTATTTT.